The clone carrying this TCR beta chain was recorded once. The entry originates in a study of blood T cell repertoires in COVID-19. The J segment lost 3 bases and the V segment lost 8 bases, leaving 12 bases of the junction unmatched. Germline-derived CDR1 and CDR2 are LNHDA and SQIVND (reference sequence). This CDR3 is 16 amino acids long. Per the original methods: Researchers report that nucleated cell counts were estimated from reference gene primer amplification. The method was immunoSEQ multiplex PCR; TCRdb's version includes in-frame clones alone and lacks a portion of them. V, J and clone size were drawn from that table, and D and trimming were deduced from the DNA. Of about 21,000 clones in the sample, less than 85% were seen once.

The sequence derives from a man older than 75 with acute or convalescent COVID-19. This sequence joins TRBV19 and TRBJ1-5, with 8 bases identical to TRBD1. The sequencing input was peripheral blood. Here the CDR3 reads CASQARQGKPNQPQHF. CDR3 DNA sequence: TGTGCCAGTCAAGCCAGACAGGGGAAGCCCAATCAGCCCCAGCATTTT.